This is a list of T cell receptor beta chains from one sample in a study of shared clonotypes between healthy human individuals. Produced via immunoSEQ multiplex PCR; TCRdb's table is partial and in-frame only. The table has about 600,000 clones, about 98% seen once. The sample taken for sequencing was naive CD8+ T cells sorted from blood. The source of these receptors is a man under 40 in good health. The CDR3 runs from the conserved cysteine through the conserved F or W. A D gene is named only where the DNA matches it firmly. Only part of the rows carry a size: once, few, many, or a class if the clone is expanded.

>NA|TRBJ2-7|TRBV2|NA
TGTGCCAGTCGGGACTTCAACTCCTACGAGCAGTACTTC
CASRDFNSYEQYF
>NA|TRBJ1-1|TRBV27|NA
TGTGCCAGCAGTTTTAGGACATTTTCGAACACTGAAGCTTTCTTT
CASSFRTFSNTEAFF
>NA|TRBJ2-7|TRBV7-8|NA
TGTGCCAGCAGCCGGTACAACTACGAGCAGTACTTC
CASSRYNYEQYF
>NA|TRBJ2-3|TRBV29-1|NA
TGCAGCGTTGTCGCCGTCGAGGGGTATACGCAGTATTTT
CSVVAVEGYTQYF
>NA|TRBJ2-7|TRBV21-1|NA
TGTGCCAGCACCGGGACACTTTACGAGCAGTACTTC
CASTGTLYEQYF
>NA|TRBJ1-2|TRBV27|TRBD1
TGTGCCAGCAGTCCATGGGACAGGGGATTAGCTAACTATGGCTACACCTTC
CASSPWDRGLANYGYTF
>NA|TRBJ2-2|TRBV7-6|NA
TGTGCCAGCGGTGGCCTAGCGCTGAACACCGGGGAGCTGTTTTTT
CASGGLALNTGELFF
>NA|TRBJ2-3|TRBV7-9|TRBD2
TGTGCCAGCAGCTTAGATGGACTAGCGGGAGATACGCAGTATTTT
CASSLDGLAGDTQYF
>NA|TRBJ2-3|TRBV10-2|NA
TGCGCCAGCTCGACGACTCCTCCCACAGATACGCAGTATTTT
CASSTTPPTDTQYF
>NA|TRBJ2-7|TRBV13|NA
TGTGCCAGCACCTTAGGTGGGGGCTACGAGCAGTACTTC
CASTLGGGYEQYF
>NA|TRBJ2-1|TRBV27|NA
TGTGCCAGCAGAGAGGATGGTAACAATGAGCAGTTCTTC
CASREDGNNEQFF
>NA|TRBJ2-6|TRBV5-1|NA
TGCGCCAGCAGCGCACAGGGACCCGCTGGGGCCAACGTCCTGACTTTC
CASSAQGPAGANVLTF
>NA|TRBJ2-3|TRBV7-9|NA
TGTGCCAGCAGCTTAGAAAACAGGCGAGATACGCAGTATTTT
CASSLENRRDTQYF
>NA|TRBJ2-3|TRBV5-1|NA
TGCGCCAGCAGCTTGCTGTCAAGCAGGGCAGATACGCAGTATTTT
CASSLLSSRADTQYF
>once|TRBJ2-4|TRBV19|TRBD2
TGTGCCAGTAGTATCACAAAAGGACTAGCGGGTCGTAGGGAAAACATTCAGTACTTC
CASSITKGLAGRRENIQYF
>NA|TRBJ2-1|TRBV4-3|TRBD1
TGCGCCAGCAGCCAAGATTCCGACAGGGGGCTGAGTGAGCAGTTCTTC
CASSQDSDRGLSEQFF
>NA|TRBJ2-3|TRBV9|NA
TGTGCCAGCACGGATGGGGGCGGCGCAGATACGCAGTATTTT
CASTDGGGADTQYF
>NA|TRBJ2-7|TRBV29-1|TRBD2
TGCAGCGTTGTGTTGGAACTAGCGAGCACCTACGAGCAGTACTTC
CSVVLELASTYEQYF
>NA|TRBJ2-2|TRBV27|NA
TGTGCCAGCAGCATCTCCAACGGGGAGCTGTTTTTT
CASSISNGELFF
>NA|TRBJ2-7|TRBV7-2|NA
TGTGCCAGCAGCACTACCTACGAGCAGTACTTC
CASSTTYEQYF
>once|TRBJ1-4|TRBV7-9|NA
TGTGCCAGCAGCTCCAACAGGCCGCCGGTCTATGAAAAACTGTTTTTT
CASSSNRPPVYEKLFF
>NA|TRBJ1-2|TRBV25-1|NA
TGTGCCAGTAGAGGGGGTATTGGCTACACCTTC
CASRGGIGYTF
>NA|TRBJ1-2|TRBV7-9|NA
TGTGCCAGCAGCGATAGAGACCAGGACGGAAACTATGGCTACACCTTC
CASSDRDQDGNYGYTF
>NA|TRBJ1-5|TRBV7-8|TRBD1
TGTGCCAGCAGCTTAGGAGGCCGGGGCAGGGGGTATCAGCCCCAGCATTTT
CASSLGGRGRGYQPQHF
>NA|TRBJ1-4|TRBV21-1|NA
TGTGCCAGCAGCCGGCAACAGGGACAGGGGAATGAAAAACTGTTTTTT
CASSRQQGQGNEKLFF
>NA|TRBJ2-7|TRBV7-6|NA
TGTGCCAGCAGCCCGGGTGGGACAACCTACGAGCAGTACTTC
CASSPGGTTYEQYF
>once|TRBJ2-7|TRBV7-6|NA
TGTGCCAGCAGCCCATTGCAGGGCGCCCACGAGCAGTACTTC
CASSPLQGAHEQYF